The 20 T cell receptor beta chains given below trace back to one sample, sequenced in a study of CD8 T cells in ankylosing spondylitis. TCRdb fed the 5' RACE reads into MiXCR, producing one record per CDR3 protein. The sample has approximately 440,000 distinct CDR3 sequences, roughly 18% seen once; the top ten hold approximately 1%. Their antigens are not known. Study-level results: What appeared characteristic of ankylosing spondylitis blood was a TCR beta motif of fewer than ten highly homologous variants.

The sample comprised blood, either unsorted or a sorted T cell fraction (not recorded which). The source of these receptors is a male donor with ankylosing spondylitis.

The chain is built from TRBV4-3 and TRBJ2-7, with 9 bases lining up with TRBD2. V trimming: 0 bases; J trimming: 4 bases; junction bases outside the gene matches: 7. The germline CDR1 and CDR2 sequences are LGHNA and YSLEER. The CDR3 sequence is 16 residues long. CDR3 amino acids: CASSQDGVAGEYEQYF. The CDR3 DNA follows: TGCGCCAGCAGCCAAGATGGGGTAGCGGGAGAGTACGAGCAGTACTTC.

This clonotype was seen many times. The chain is built from TRBV20-1 and TRBJ2-4; D might be TRBD2 (5 bases). The CDR3 has 16 amino acids. V was shortened by 0 bases and J by 0 bases, with 12 bases between the two germline ends. The V gene's germline CDR1 is DFQATT and CDR2 SNEGSKA (reference sequence). CDR3 DNA: TGCAGTGCTAGAGAGTGGGAGACCGTAGCCAAAAACATTCAGTACTTC. As protein: CSAREWETVAKNIQYF.

This CDR3 is CASSPILGTEAFF. CDR3 in DNA: TGTGCCAGCTCACCAATCTTGGGCACTGAAGCTTTCTTT. The chain recombines TRBV18 with TRBJ1-1; no firm D call. CDR1 and CDR2 (germline): KGHSH, LQKENI. The CDR3 is 13 amino acids. The ends were cut back, 2 bases at V and 4 bases at J, with 8 bases in the middle.

This clonotype was detected only a few times. The chain joins TRBV12-3 or TRBV12-4 to TRBJ2-7; a possible D gene is TRBD1 (6 bases). V was trimmed by 3 bases and J by 4 bases, leaving 13 bases between them. The CDR3 runs to 14 residues. The CDR3 loop is CASSLGQGIYEQYF. CDR3 DNA: TGTGCCAGCAGTTTGGGTCAGGGGATATACGAGCAGTACTTC.

The chain joins TRBV7-2 to TRBJ1-5; D gene unclear. Per the germline V gene, CDR1 is SGHTA and CDR2 is FQGNSA. Between the trimmed V and J ends, which lost 4 bases and 4 bases, there was a span of 14 bases. This CDR3 has 15 amino acids. CDR3 amino acids: CASSSSAAKNQPQHF. DNA of the CDR3: TGTGCCAGCAGCTCCTCGGCGGCCAAAAATCAGCCCCAGCATTTT.

This clonotype occurred a few times. The rearrangement joins TRBV19 to TRBJ1-2; no clear D gene. This CDR3 contains 15 residues. Trimming shortened V by 6 bases and J by 0 bases, and 14 bases separated the two germline ends. Germline assignment: CDR1 LNHDA and CDR2 SQIVND (reference sequence). The CDR3 sequence: CASSPDSAANYGYTF. CDR3 sequence (DNA): TGTGCCAGTAGCCCGGATAGCGCAGCTAACTATGGCTACACCTTC.

The chain employs TRBV5-6 and TRBJ2-5; D remains ambiguous. The CDR3 has 13 amino acids. V gave up 1 base and J gave up 5 bases, with 9 bases separating them. In germline, CDR1 is SGHDT, CDR2 YYEEEE. The CDR3 DNA reads as TGTGCCAGCAGCTTGAGAACAGTTGAGACCCAGTACTTC. It translates to CASSLRTVETQYF.

The rearrangement links TRBV11-2 to TRBJ2-3; 7 bases align to TRBD2. Germline-derived CDR1 and CDR2 are SGHAT and FQNNGV. Trimming at V came to 5 bases and at J to 1 base, leaving 6 bases not matched to a gene. The CDR3 is 15 residues long. The CDR3 DNA is TGTGCCAGCAGCCCCGGTCGGGGGGGCACAGATACGCAGTATTTT. Its protein product is CASSPGRGGTDTQYF.

The gene calls are TRBV13 and TRBJ1-2; possible D gene TRBD1, 6 bases. V was pared by 8 bases and J by 5 bases, with 18 bases between. The CDR3 has 14 amino acids. The germline CDR1 and CDR2 sequences are PRHDT and FYEKMQ (reference sequence). In DNA, the CDR3 is TGTGCCAGCGCTATTACGGGGGCCCCGTATGGCTACACCTTC. This sequence encodes CASAITGAPYGYTF.

A few counts support this clonotype. The V and J genes are TRBV7-8 and TRBJ1-2; perhaps TRBD1 as D (6 bases). Trimming removed 1 base from V and 3 bases from J, with 24 bases in between. Germline CDR1 is SGHVS and CDR2 is FQNEAQ. The CDR3 runs 19 residues. CDR3 protein: CASSLDARFHQGRDYGYTF. The CDR3 region has the DNA TGTGCCAGCAGCTTAGACGCCCGTTTTCATCAGGGGAGGGACTATGGCTACACCTTC.

This clonotype has just a few counts. The V gene is TRBV12-3 or TRBV12-4, the J gene TRBJ2-2, with no clear D. Trimming removed 3 bases from V and 2 bases from J, with 10 bases in between. The CDR3 extends over 15 amino acids. The CDR3 DNA sequence: TGTGCCAGCAGTTTCGCGACACATAACACCGGGGAGCTGTTTTTT. Protein: CASSFATHNTGELFF.

This clonotype was detected many times. The chain uses TRBV29-1 and TRBJ2-2, with 14 bases identical to TRBD2. Germline V gene data show CDR1 as SQVTM and CDR2 as ANQGSEA. The CDR3 extends over 12 amino acids. V lost 6 bases to trimming and J lost 15 bases; unmatched junction nucleotides: 6. This chain's CDR3 is CSVRLAGGQVFF. The CDR3 bases are TGCAGCGTACGACTAGCGGGGGGGCAAGTGTTTTTT.

This clonotype has a handful of counts. This chain joins TRBV4-3 and TRBJ1-6; D uncertain. The CDR3 runs 17 residues. V was trimmed by 0 bases and J by 0 bases, leaving 9 bases between them. CDR1 LGHNA and CDR2 YSLEER come from the germline V gene. This CDR3 reads CASSQDHKSSYNSPLHF. DNA for the CDR3: TGCGCCAGCAGCCAAGATCACAAGAGCTCCTATAATTCACCCCTCCACTTT.

This clonotype has more than one count but fewer than ten. V gene TRBV5-6 combines with J gene TRBJ2-1; possibly TRBD1 or TRBD2 for D (5 bases each). Germline loops: CDR1 SGHDT, CDR2 YYEEEE. CDR3 length equals 16 residues. The V end lost 3 bases, the J end lost 2 bases, and 15 bases lay between the germline ends. CDR3 region: CASSSPKGSPYNEQFF. The CDR3 DNA reads TGTGCCAGCAGCTCCCCCAAGGGGAGCCCCTACAATGAGCAGTTCTTC.

The chain combines TRBV5-1 with TRBJ2-3; 8 bases agree with TRBD2. This CDR3 spans 16 amino acids. The V gene's germline CDR1 is SGHRS and CDR2 YFSETQ. Losses at the gene ends were 0 bases for V and 0 bases for J; bases not matched to a gene: 3. In nucleotides, the CDR3 is TGCGCCAGCAGCTTGGAGGTAGCGGGGAGCACAGATACGCAGTATTTT. As protein: CASSLEVAGSTDTQYF.

This clonotype was detected only a few times. This chain connects TRBV5-1 to TRBJ2-7, with D unclear. V was pared by 3 bases and J by 0 bases, with 16 bases between. The CDR3 is 16 amino acids. Germline V gene sequence: CDR1 SGHRS, CDR2 YFSETQ. CDR3 region: CASSSTTGSSSYEQYF. CDR3 coding DNA: TGCGCCAGCAGCTCCACGACCGGGTCTTCCTCCTACGAGCAGTACTTC.

This clonotype was detected only a few times. The chain joins TRBV24-1 to TRBJ2-3; D is ambiguous. The CDR3 spans 14 residues. Germline V gene lookup returns CDR1 KGHDR and CDR2 SFDVKD. V gave up 1 base and J gave up 5 bases, with 9 bases separating them. CDR3 sequence reads: CATSDFNAGDTQYF. Here the CDR3 DNA reads TGTGCCACCAGTGATTTTAACGCCGGAGATACGCAGTATTTT.

The chain has TRBV5-1 and TRBJ1-1; weak D call: TRBD1 (5 bases). The CDR3 runs 14 residues. Germline assignment: CDR1 SGHRS and CDR2 YFSETQ. Trimming took off 2 bases at V and 4 bases at J, with 12 bases between the two ends. CDR3 sequence reads: CASSFQGFPTEAFF. CDR3 in DNA: TGCGCCAGCAGCTTCCAGGGTTTCCCCACTGAAGCTTTCTTT. Filled out from reference TRBV5-1 and TRBJ1-1, the complete variable domain reads KAGVTQTPRYLIKTRGQQVTLSCSPISGHRSVSWYQQTPGQGLQFLFEYFSETQRNKGNFPGRFSGRQFSNSRSEMNVSTLELGDSALYLCASSFQGFPTEAFFGQGTRLTVV.

The chain employs TRBV10-1 and TRBJ2-3, with D maybe TRBD1 (6 bases). This CDR3 has 14 residues. From germline, CDR1 is WNHNN and CDR2 SYGVQD (reference sequence). V shed 3 bases and J shed 2 bases, with 9 bases lying between them. The CDR3 loop reads CASSDGGPTDTQYF. CDR3 sequence (DNA): TGCGCCAGCAGTGATGGGGGCCCCACAGATACGCAGTATTTT.

This clonotype has a handful of counts. The J gene is TRBJ2-2, the V gene TRBV6-1, with no clear D. The CDR3 totals 13 residues. Germline CDR1 reads MNHNS; CDR2 reads SASEGT. The V and J ends lost 7 bases and 4 bases respectively, with 10 bases between them. CDR3 nucleotide sequence: TGTGCCAGCAAGGTCCAGACCACCGGGGAGCTGTTTTTT. Amino acids: CASKVQTTGELFF.